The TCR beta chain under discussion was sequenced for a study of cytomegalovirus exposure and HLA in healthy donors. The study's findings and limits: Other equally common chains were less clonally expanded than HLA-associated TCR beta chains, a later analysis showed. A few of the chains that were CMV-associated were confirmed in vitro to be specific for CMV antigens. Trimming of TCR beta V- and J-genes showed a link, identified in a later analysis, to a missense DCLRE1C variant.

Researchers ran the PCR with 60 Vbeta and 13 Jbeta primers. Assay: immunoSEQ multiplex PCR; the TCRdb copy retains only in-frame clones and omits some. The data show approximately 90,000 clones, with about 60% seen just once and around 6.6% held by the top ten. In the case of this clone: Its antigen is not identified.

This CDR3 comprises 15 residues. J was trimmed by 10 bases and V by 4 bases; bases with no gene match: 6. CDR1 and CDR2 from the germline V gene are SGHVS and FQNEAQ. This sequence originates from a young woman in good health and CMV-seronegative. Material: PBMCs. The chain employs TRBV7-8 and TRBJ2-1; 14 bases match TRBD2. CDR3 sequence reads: CASSSNGLAGGEQFF. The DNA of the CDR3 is TGTGCCAGCAGCTCCAATGGACTAGCGGGAGGAGAGCAGTTCTTC.